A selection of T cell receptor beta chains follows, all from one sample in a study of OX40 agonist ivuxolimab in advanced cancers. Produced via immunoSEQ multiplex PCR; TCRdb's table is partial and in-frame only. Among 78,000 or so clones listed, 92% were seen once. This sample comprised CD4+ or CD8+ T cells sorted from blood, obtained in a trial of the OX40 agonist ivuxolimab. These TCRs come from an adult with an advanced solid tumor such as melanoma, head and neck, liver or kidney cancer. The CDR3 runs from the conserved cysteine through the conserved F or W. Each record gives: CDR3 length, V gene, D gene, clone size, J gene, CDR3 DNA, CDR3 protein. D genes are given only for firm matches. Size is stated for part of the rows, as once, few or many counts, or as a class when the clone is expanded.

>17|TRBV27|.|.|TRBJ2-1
TGTGCCAGCAGTTTAGACAACCGGGGGGCGATCTACAATGAGCAGTTCTTC
CASSLDNRGAIYNEQFF
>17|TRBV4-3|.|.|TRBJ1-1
TGCGCCAGCAGCCAAGATTTCGTAGGGGTTTTATTCGCTGAAGCTTTCTTT
CASSQDFVGVLFAEAFF
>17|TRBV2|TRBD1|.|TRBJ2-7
TGTGCCAGCCTATTCCCGGGACAGGGGGCTAGGGGCGAGCGCCAGTACTTC
CASLFPGQGARGERQYF
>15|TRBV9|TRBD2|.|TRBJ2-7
TGTGCCAGCAGCGTAGCCGGGACTAGCGCTTTCGAGCAGTACTTC
CASSVAGTSAFEQYF
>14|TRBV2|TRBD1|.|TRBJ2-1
TGTGCCACCTACACGGGACAGGGGAGCAATGAGCAGTTCTTC
CATYTGQGSNEQFF
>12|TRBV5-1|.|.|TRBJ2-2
TGCGCCAGCAGCTGGAACACCGGGGAGCTGTTTTTT
CASSWNTGELFF
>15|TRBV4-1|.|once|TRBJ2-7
TGCGCCAGCAGCCAAGAGGATTCCGGGGTCAGCGAGCAGTACTTC
CASSQEDSGVSEQYF
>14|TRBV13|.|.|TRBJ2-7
TGTGCCAGCAGCTTAGGACATACAGGTTCCGAGCAGTACTTC
CASSLGHTGSEQYF
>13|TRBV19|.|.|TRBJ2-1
TGTGCCAGTAGGACCGGGAGCTACAATGAGCAGTTCTTC
CASRTGSYNEQFF
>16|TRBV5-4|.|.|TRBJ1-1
TGTGCCAGCAGCTTACCGGGGAGGGGAGAAGACACTGAAGCTTTCTTT
CASSLPGRGEDTEAFF
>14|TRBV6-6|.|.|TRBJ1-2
TGTGCCAGCAGTTACTCGGAAGGGATCTATGGCTACACCTTC
CASSYSEGIYGYTF
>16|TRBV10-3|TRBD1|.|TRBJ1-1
TGTGCCATCAGTGAGAGCCATACAGGGGTGAACACTGAAGCTTTCTTT
CAISESHTGVNTEAFF
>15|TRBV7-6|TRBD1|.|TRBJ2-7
TGTGCCAGCAGCTTAGATCCCGGGACAGGGTCCGAGCAGTACTTC
CASSLDPGTGSEQYF
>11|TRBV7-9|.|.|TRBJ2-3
TGTGCCAGCAGCTCCACAGATACGCAGTATTTT
CASSSTDTQYF
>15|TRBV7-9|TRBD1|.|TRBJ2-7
TGTGCCAGCAGCTTAGTAGGGGGCCTCTCCTACGAGCAGTACTTC
CASSLVGGLSYEQYF
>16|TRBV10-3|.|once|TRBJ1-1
TGTGCCATCAGTAGCCCTGGGGAGGGAGAGAACACTGAAGCTTTCTTT
CAISSPGEGENTEAFF
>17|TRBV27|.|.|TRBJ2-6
TGTGCCAGCAGCCTAAGAGACAGTTTTGCTGGGGCCAACGTCCTGACTTTC
CASSLRDSFAGANVLTF
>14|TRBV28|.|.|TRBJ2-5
TGTGCCAGCAGTCTTTTGGACTATCAAGAGACCCAGTACTTC
CASSLLDYQETQYF
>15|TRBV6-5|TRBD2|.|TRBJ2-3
TGTGCCAGCAGTTACCTCGGGGGGAGCACAGATACGCAGTATTTT
CASSYLGGSTDTQYF
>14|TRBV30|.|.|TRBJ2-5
TGTGCCTGGAGTGTATTAGGGCTCCAAGAGACCCAGTACTTC
CAWSVLGLQETQYF
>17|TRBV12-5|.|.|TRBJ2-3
TGTGCTAGTGGTTTGGCCACCCTCGGGCCTTACACAGATACGCAGTATTTT
CASGLATLGPYTDTQYF
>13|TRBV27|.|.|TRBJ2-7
TGTGCCAGCAGTCCCCTTGGGGTCTACGAGCAGTACTTC
CASSPLGVYEQYF
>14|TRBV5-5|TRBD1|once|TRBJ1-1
TGTGCCAGCAGCCACTACAGGGGGCAACCTGAAGCTTTCTTT
CASSHYRGQPEAFF
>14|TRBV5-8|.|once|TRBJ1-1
TGTGCCAGCAGCTTTGACATGGGGGGGACTGAAGCTTTCTTT
CASSFDMGGTEAFF
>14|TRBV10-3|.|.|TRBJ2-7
TGTGCCATCAGTGAGTACCCTACCTCCTACGAGCAGTACTTC
CAISEYPTSYEQYF
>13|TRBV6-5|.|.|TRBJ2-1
TGTGCCAGCAGTTACCTTCGGCAGGGGCAGCAGTTCTTC
CASSYLRQGQQFF
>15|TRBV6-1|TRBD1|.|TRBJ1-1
TGTGCCAGCAGACACAACAGGGGGACGAACACTGAAGCTTTCTTT
CASRHNRGTNTEAFF
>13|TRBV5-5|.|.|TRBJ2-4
TGTGCCAGCAGCCCGGGCCGTCAAAACATTCAGTACTTC
CASSPGRQNIQYF
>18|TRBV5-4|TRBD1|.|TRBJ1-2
TGTGCCAGCAGCTTCCCTTCCCAAGGGGGCTCTGCTAACTATGGCTACACCTTC
CASSFPSQGGSANYGYTF
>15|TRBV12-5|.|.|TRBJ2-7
TGTGCTAGTGGTTTGAACGACGGAATCTCCTACGAGCAGTACTTC
CASGLNDGISYEQYF
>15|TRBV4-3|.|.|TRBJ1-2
TGCGCCAGCAGCCAAGATCGCACGAAAGGCTATGGCTACACCTTC
CASSQDRTKGYGYTF
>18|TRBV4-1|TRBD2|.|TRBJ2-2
TGCGCCAGCAGCCAAGATCAAGCTAGCGGGGTCGTAGCCGGGGAGCTGTTTTTT
CASSQDQASGVVAGELFF
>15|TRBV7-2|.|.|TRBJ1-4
TGTGCCAGCAGCATCATCGGACACAGTAATGAAAAACTGTTTTTT
CASSIIGHSNEKLFF
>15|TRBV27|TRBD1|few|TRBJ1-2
TGTGCCAGCAGTTCCCTCGGACAGGGTTACTATGGCTACACCTTC
CASSSLGQGYYGYTF
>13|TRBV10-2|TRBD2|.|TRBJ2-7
TGCGCCAGCGGGACTAGCGGGCTCTACGAGCAGTGCTTC
CASGTSGLYEQCF
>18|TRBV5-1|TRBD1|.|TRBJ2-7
TGCGCCAGCAGCGGTTGGACAGGGCTTAAGGCAGGGTTCTACGAGCAGTACTTC
CASSGWTGLKAGFYEQYF
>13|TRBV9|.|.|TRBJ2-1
TGTGCCAGCAGCGACGGGATTTACAATGAGCAGTTCTTC
CASSDGIYNEQFF
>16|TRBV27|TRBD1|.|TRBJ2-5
TGTGCCAGCAGTCCTCTAGGGACAGGAGCCAAAGAGACCCAGTACTTC
CASSPLGTGAKETQYF
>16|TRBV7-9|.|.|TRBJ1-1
TGTGCCAGCAGCCACCCCGTGAGGGGACCAGACGCTGAAGCTTTCTTT
CASSHPVRGPDAEAFF
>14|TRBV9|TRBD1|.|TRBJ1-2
TGTGCCAGCAGCTCAGGGACAGGGATGGATGGCTACACCTTC
CASSSGTGMDGYTF
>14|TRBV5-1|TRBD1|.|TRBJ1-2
TGCGCCAGCAGCTGGACAGGGGACGGCTATGGCTACACCTTC
CASSWTGDGYGYTF
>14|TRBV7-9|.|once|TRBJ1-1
TGTGCCAGCAGCTTAGTTAGGGGTGCCACTGAAGCTTTCTTT
CASSLVRGATEAFF
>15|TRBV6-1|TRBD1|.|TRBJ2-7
TGTGCCAGCAGTGAAGAGAGGACAGGGTTAGACGAGCAGTACTTC
CASSEERTGLDEQYF
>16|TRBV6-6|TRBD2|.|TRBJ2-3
TGTGCCAGCAGTTACTCTGGTAGCGGGGGGCGGGATACGCAGTATTTT
CASSYSGSGGRDTQYF
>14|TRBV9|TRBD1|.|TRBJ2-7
TGTGCCAGCAGCGTAGGAGGGACAGGTTACGAGCAGTACTTC
CASSVGGTGYEQYF
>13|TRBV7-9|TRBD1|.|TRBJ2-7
TGTGCCAGCAGCCGACAGGGGATCTACGAGCAGTACTTC
CASSRQGIYEQYF
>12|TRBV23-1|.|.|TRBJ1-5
TGCGCCAGCATTCGGGGCAATCAGCCCCAGCATTTT
CASIRGNQPQHF
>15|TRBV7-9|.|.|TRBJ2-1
TGTGCCAGCAGCTTATCCGGGGGGCCCTACAATGAGCAGTTCTTC
CASSLSGGPYNEQFF
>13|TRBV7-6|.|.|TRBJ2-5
TGTGCCAGCAGCTTAGGGGTACAAGAGACCCAGTACTTC
CASSLGVQETQYF
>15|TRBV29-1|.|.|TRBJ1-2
TGCAGCGTTGAAGATACAGGCGAGTCTAACTATGGCTACACCTTC
CSVEDTGESNYGYTF
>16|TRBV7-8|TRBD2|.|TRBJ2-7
TGTGCCAGCAGCTTAGTTGGCGGGGGACCGTCCTACGAGCAGTACTTC
CASSLVGGGPSYEQYF
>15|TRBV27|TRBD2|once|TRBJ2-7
TGTGCCAGCAGTTTATCGGTGGGGGGGACCCACGAGCAGTACTTC
CASSLSVGGTHEQYF
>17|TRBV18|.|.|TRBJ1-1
TGTGCCAGCTCACGCAAACCAGGGTACCACCCGGACACTGAAGCTTTCTTT
CASSRKPGYHPDTEAFF
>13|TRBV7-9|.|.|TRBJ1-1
TGTGCCAGCAGCTTAGTTGGACGCGCTGAAGCTTTCTTT
CASSLVGRAEAFF
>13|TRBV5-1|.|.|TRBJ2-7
TGCGCCAGCAGCCCGCCGGGAAGCCACGAGCAGTACTTC
CASSPPGSHEQYF
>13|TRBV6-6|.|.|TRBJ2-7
TGTGCCAGCAGTTATGCCACGAGCTACGAGCAGTACTTC
CASSYATSYEQYF
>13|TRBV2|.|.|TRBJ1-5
TGTGCCAGCAGTGAAACACAATCGGAGCCCCAGCATTTT
CASSETQSEPQHF
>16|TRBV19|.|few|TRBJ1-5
TGTGCCAGTAGTGTTGGAGGGGGAGAGCTCGATCAGCCCCAGCATTTT
CASSVGGGELDQPQHF
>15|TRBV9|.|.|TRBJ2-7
TGTGCCAGCAGCGTAGAGAAGGGGGGTTCCTACGAGCAGTACTTC
CASSVEKGGSYEQYF
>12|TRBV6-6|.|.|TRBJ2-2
TGTGCCAGCAGTCCTCGATTCGGGGAGCTGTTTTTT
CASSPRFGELFF